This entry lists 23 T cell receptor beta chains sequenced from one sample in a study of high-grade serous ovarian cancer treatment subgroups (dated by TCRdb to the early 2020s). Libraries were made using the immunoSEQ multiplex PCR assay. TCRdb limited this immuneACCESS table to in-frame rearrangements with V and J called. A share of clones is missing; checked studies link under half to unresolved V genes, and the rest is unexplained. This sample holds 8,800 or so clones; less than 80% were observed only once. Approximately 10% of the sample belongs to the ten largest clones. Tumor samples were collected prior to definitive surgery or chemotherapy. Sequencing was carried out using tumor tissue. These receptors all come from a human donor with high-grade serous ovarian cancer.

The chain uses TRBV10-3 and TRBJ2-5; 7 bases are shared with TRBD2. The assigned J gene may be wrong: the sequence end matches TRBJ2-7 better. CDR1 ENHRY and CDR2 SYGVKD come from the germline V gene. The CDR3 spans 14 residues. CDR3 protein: CAISETSASYEQYF. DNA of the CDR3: TGTGCCATCAGTGAAACTAGCGCTTCCTACGAGCAGTACTTC.

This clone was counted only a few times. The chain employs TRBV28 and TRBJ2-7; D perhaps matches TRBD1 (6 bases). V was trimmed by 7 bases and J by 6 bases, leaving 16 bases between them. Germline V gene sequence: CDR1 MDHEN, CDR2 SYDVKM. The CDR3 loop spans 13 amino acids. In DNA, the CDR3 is TGTGCCAGCATCGACGAGAACAGGGCCGAGCAGTACTTC. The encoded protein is CASIDENRAEQYF.

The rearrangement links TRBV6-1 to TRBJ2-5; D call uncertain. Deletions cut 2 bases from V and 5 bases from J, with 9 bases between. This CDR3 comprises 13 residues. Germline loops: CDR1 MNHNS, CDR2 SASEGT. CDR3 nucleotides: TGTGCCAGCAGTGAATTGAGCTCTGAGACCCAGTACTTC. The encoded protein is CASSELSSETQYF.

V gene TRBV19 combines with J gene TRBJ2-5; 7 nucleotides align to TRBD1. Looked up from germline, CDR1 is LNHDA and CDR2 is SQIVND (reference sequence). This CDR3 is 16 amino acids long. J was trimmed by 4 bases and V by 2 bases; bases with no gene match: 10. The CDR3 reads CASSIMTGSAGETQYF. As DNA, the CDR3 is TGTGCCAGTAGTATAATGACAGGGTCGGCTGGAGAGACCCAGTACTTC.

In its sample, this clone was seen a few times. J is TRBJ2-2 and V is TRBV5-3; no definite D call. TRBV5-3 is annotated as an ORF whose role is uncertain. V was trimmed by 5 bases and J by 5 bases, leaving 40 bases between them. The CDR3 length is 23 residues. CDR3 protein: CARRVVATADAITAEPLTGELFF. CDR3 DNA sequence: TGTGCCAGAAGGGTGGTGGCCACTGCCGACGCAATTACCGCGGAACCACTTACCGGGGAGCTGTTTTTT.

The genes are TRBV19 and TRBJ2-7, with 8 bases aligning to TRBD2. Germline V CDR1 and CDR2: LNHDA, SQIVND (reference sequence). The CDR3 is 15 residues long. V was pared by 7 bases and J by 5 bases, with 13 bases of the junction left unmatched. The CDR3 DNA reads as TGTGCCAGTAACAGAGGGGTATGGCGGGAGGACGAGCAGTACTTC. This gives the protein CASNRGVWREDEQYF.

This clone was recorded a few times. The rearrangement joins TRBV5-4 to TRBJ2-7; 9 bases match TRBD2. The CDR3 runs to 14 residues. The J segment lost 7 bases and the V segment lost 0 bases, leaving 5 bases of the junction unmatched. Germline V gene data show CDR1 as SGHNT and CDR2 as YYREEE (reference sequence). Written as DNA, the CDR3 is TGTGCCAGCAGCTTGGAGACTAGCGGTGGGGAGCAGTACTTC. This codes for CASSLETSGGEQYF.

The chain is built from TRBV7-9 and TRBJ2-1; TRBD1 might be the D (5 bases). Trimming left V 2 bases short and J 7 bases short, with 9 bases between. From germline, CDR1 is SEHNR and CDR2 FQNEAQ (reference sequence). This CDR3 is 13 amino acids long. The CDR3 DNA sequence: TGTGCCAGCAGCTTAATCAGGGTGAATGAGCAGTTCTTC. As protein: CASSLIRVNEQFF.

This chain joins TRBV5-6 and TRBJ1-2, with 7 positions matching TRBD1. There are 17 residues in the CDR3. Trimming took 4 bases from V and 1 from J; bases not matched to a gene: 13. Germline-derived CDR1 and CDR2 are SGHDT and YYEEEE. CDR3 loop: CASSEAGGRLSNYGYTF. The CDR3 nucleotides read TGTGCCAGCAGCGAGGCAGGGGGGCGACTCAGTAACTATGGCTACACCTTC.

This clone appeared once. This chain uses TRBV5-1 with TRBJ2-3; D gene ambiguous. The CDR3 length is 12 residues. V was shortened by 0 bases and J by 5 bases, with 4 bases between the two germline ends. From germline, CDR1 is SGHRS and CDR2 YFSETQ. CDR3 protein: CASSLGRDTQYF. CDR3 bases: TGCGCCAGCAGCTTGGGAAGAGATACGCAGTATTTT.

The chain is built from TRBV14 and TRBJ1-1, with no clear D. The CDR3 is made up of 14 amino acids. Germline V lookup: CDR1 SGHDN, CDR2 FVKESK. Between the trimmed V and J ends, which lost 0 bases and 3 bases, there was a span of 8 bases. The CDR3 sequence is CASSQDRGYTEAFF. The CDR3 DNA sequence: TGTGCCAGCAGCCAAGATCGGGGTTACACTGAAGCTTTCTTT.

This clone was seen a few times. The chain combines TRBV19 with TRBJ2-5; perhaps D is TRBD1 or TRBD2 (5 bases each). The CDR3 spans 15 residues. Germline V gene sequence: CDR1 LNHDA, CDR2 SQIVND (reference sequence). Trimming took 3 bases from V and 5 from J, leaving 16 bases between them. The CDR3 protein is CASSIFRGDRETQYF. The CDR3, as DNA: TGTGCCAGTAGTATCTTTCGAGGGGATAGGGAGACCCAGTACTTC.

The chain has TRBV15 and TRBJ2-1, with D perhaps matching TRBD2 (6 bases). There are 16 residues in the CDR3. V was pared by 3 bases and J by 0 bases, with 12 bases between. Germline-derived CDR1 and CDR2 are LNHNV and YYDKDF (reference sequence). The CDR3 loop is CATSRFRENSYNEQFF. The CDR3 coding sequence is TGTGCCACCAGCAGGTTTCGGGAGAACTCCTACAATGAGCAGTTCTTC.

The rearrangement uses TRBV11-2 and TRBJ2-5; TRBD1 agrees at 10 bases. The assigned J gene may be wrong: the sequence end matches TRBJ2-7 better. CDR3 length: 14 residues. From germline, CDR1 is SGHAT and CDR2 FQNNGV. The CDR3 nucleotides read TGTGCCAGCAGCAGACAGGGGGCAACGGACGAGCAGTACTTC. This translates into CASSRQGATDEQYF.

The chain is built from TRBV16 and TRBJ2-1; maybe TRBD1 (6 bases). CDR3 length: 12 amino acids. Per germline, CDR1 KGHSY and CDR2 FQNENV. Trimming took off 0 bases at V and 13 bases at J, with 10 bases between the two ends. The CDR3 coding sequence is TGTGCCAGCAGCCAATCCGGCAGGGGTCAGTTCTTC. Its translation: CASSQSGRGQFF.

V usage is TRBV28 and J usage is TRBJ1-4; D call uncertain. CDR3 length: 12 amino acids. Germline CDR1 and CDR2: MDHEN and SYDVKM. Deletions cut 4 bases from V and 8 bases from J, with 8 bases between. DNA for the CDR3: TGTGCCAGCAGTTCAATAGGGGAAAAACTGTTTTTT. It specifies CASSSIGEKLFF.

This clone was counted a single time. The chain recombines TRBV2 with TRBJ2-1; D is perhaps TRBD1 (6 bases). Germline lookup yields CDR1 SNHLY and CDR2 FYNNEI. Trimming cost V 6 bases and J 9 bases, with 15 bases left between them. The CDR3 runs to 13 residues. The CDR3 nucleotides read TGTGCCAGCAGAGGGGGAGTAGTCCCTGAGCAGTTCTTC. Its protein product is CASRGGVVPEQFF.

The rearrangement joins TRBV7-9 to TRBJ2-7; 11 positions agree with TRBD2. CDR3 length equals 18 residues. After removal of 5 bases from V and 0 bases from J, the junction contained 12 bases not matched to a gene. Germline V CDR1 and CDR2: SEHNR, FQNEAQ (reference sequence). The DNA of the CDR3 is TGTGCCAGCAGCCCGCCCAGACTAGCGGGAAGTCTCTCCTACGAGCAGTACTTC. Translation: CASSPPRLAGSLSYEQYF.

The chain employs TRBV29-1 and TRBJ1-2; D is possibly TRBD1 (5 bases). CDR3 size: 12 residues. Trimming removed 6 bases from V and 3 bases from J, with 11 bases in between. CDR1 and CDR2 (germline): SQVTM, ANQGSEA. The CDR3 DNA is TGCAGCGTGACCCAGGGAGACTATGGCTACACCTTC. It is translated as CSVTQGDYGYTF.

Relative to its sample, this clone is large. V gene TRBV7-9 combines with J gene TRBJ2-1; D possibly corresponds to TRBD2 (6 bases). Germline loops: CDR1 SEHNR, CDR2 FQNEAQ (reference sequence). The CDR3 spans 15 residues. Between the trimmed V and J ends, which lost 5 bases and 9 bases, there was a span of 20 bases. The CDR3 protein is CASSLGTPMFREQFF. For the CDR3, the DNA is TGTGCCAGCAGCCTCGGGACTCCTATGTTTCGTGAGCAGTTCTTC.

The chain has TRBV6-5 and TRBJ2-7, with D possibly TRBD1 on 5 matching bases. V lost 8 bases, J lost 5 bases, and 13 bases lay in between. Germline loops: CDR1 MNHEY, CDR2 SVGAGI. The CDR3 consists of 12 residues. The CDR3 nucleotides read TGTGCCAGCTCCTCTCAGGGAAACGAGCAGTACTTC. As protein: CASSSQGNEQYF.

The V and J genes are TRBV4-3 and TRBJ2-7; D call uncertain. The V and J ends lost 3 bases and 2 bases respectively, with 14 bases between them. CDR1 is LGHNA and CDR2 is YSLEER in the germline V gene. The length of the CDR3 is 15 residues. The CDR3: CASSQGSTQTYEQYF. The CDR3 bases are TGCGCCAGCAGCCAGGGAAGTACTCAGACCTACGAGCAGTACTTC.

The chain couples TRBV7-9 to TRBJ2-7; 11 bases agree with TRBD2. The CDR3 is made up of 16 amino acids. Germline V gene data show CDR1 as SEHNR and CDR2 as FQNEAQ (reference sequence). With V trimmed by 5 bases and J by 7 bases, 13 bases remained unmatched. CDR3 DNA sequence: TGTGCCAGCAGCCCCACCAGTGGTAGCGGGAGGGGTGAGCAGTACTTC. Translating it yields CASSPTSGSGRGEQYF. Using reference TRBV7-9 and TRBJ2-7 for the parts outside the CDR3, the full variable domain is DTGVSQNPRHKITKRGQNVTFRCDPISEHNRLYWYRQTLGQGPEFLTYFQNEAQLEKSRLLSDRFSAERPKGSFSTLEIQRTEQGDSAMYLCASSPTSGSGRGEQYFGPGTRLTVT.